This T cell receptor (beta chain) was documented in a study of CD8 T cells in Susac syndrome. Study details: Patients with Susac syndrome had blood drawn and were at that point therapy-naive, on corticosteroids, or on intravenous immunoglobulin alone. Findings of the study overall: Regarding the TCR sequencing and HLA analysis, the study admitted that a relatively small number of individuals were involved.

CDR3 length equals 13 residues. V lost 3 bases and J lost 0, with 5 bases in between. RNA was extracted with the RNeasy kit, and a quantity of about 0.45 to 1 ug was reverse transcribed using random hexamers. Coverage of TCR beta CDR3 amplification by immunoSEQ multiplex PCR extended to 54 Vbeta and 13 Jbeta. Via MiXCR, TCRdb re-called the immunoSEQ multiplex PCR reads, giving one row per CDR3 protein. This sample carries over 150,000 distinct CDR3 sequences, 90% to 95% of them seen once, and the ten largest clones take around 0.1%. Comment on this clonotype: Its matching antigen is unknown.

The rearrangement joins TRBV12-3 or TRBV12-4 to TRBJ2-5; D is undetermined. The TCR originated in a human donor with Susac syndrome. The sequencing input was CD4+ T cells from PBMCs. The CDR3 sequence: CASSFGHQETQYF. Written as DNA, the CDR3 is TGTGCCAGCAGTTTCGGCCACCAAGAGACCCAGTACTTC.